The T cell receptor beta chain under discussion was sequenced for a study of breast tumors, draining lymph nodes, adjacent tissues. V shed 2 bases, J shed 4 bases, and the junction held 5 bases outside the gene matches. Germline V CDR1 and CDR2: SGHAT, FQNNGV. The CDR3 has 15 residues. Findings and limits, study-wide: The data were judged consistent with most tumor T cells coming from lymph node and expanding in tumor. Tumor TCR diversity was below lymph nodes but above nontumor tissue.

Breast cancer patients provided tissue from their axillary draining lymph nodes. This clonotype came up many times. What it binds is not known. In TCRdb, the multiplex PCR reads were re-called with MiXCR into one record per CDR3 protein. The sample has about 230,000 distinct CDR3 sequences, about 34% seen once. V usage is TRBV11-2 and J usage is TRBJ2-7; 10 bases line up with TRBD2. The receptor was isolated from a female donor with breast cancer. Some clones in this sample may be carry-over from other donors' samples. Sequenced material: axillary lymph node tissue. The CDR3 bases are TGTGCCAGCAGCTTAAGTAGCGGGGGGATGTACGAGCAGTACTTC. It translates to CASSLSSGGMYEQYF.